The 24 T cell receptor beta chains presented below share a single source sample, sequenced in a study of read filtering for tumor transcriptome and immune sequencing. From about 0.4 ug of RNA, a library with molecular barcoded alpha/delta and beta/gamma adaptors was made. TCRdb itself ran the reads through MiXCR, one entry per CDR3 protein. The top ten hold around 9.9% of the sample, which has more than 55,000 distinct CDR3 sequences, less than 20% seen once. The sample consisted of a population of CD138-negative cells sorted from bone marrow. Receptors were obtained from a donor aged 40 or over with multiple myeloma.

This clonotype has ten or more counts. The chain combines TRBV12-3 or TRBV12-4 with TRBJ1-2; 7 positions match TRBD1. This CDR3 contains 14 residues. The junction had 9 bases not matched to a gene; V was cut back by 7 bases and J by 4 bases. The DNA for the CDR3 is TGTGCCAGCACCTTAGGACAGGAGTTCTATGGCTACACCTTC. Amino acids: CASTLGQEFYGYTF.

This clonotype was recorded many times. The chain couples TRBV14 to TRBJ2-6; D is undetermined. This CDR3 is built from 15 residues. Germline loops: CDR1 SGHDN, CDR2 FVKESK. V was shortened by 4 bases and J by 1 base, with 8 bases between the two germline ends. The CDR3 spells CASSPYKSGANVLTF. As DNA, the CDR3 is TGTGCCAGCAGCCCTTACAAATCTGGGGCCAACGTCCTGACTTTC.

J is TRBJ2-2 and V is TRBV27; maybe TRBD2 (6 bases). CDR3 length: 17 residues. Between the trimmed V and J ends, which lost 0 bases and 4 bases, there was a span of 15 bases. CDR1 and CDR2 (germline): MNHEY, SMNVEV (reference sequence). DNA for the CDR3: TGTGCCAGCAGTTTATCGGAGGGCGGCCCGGTCACCGGGGAGCTGTTTTTT. This codes for CASSLSEGGPVTGELFF.

The rearrangement joins TRBV19 to TRBJ2-2; 10 bases fit TRBD2. The germline V gene has CDR1 LNHDA and CDR2 SQIVND (reference sequence). The CDR3 runs 13 residues. With V trimmed by 6 bases and J by 5 bases, 0 bases remained unmatched. The CDR3 sequence is CASRAGGTGELFF. CDR3 nucleotide sequence: TGTGCCAGTAGAGCGGGAGGGACCGGGGAGCTGTTTTTT. The full variable domain, with the rest looked up from reference TRBV19 and TRBJ2-2, is DGGITQSPKYLFRKEGQNVTLSCEQNLNHDAMYWYRQDPGQGLRLIYYSQIVNDFQKGDIAEGYSVSREKKESFPLTVTSAQKNPTAFYLCASRAGGTGELFFGEGSRLTVL.

This clonotype was recorded at least ten times. The rearrangement links TRBV29-1 to TRBJ2-2; D not certain. The CDR3 runs to 12 residues. Trimming left V 3 bases short and J 5 bases short, with 7 bases between. Germline lookup yields CDR1 SQVTM and CDR2 ANQGSEA. DNA of the CDR3: TGCAGCGTTGAGTGGACGACCGGGGAGCTGTTTTTT. It codes for CSVEWTTGELFF.

This clonotype was counted only a few times. V is TRBV15 and J is TRBJ1-1; 7 bases agree with TRBD1. Trimming removed 5 bases from V and 2 bases from J; junction bases left unmatched: 8. The CDR3 totals 15 residues. The germline CDR1 and CDR2 sequences are LNHNV and YYDKDF (reference sequence). The CDR3 coding sequence is TGTGCCACCAGCCCGCGGGACAGAACAAACACTGAAGCTTTCTTT. Its protein product is CATSPRDRTNTEAFF.

Regarding this clonotype: Being one base from a much bigger clone, this may be a read error. The chain uses TRBV29-1 and TRBJ2-6; D possibly corresponds to TRBD1 (6 bases). The CDR3 is made up of 14 amino acids. Germline V gene data show CDR1 as SQVTM and CDR2 as ANQGSEA. The CDR3: CSVESGDGANVLIF. DNA of the CDR3: TGCAGCGTTGAATCAGGGGATGGGGCCAACGTCCTGATTTTC.

Ten or more counts support this clonotype. The gene calls are TRBV5-1 and TRBJ2-4, with 7 bases fitting TRBD2. The ends lost 2 bases at V and 0 bases at J; junction bases unmatched: 2. Germline lookup yields CDR1 SGHRS and CDR2 YFSETQ. The CDR3 has 15 amino acids. The CDR3 bases are TGCGCCAGCAGCTTAGGCGGGGGAGCCAAAAACATTCAGTACTTC. It encodes CASSLGGGAKNIQYF.

Note on this clonotype: Without the conserved terminal phenylalanine or tryptophan, this CDR3 likely stems from a read error. The chain employs TRBV7-9 and TRBJ2-1; D is perhaps TRBD2 (6 bases). The germline CDR1 and CDR2 sequences are SEHNR and FQNEAQ (reference sequence). There are 13 residues in the CDR3. CDR3 amino acids: CVRSFSGYNEQFS. In DNA, the CDR3 is TGTGTCAGGAGCTTTAGCGGCTACAATGAGCAGTTCTCC.

This clonotype was found many times. The chain couples TRBV7-2 to TRBJ2-6; D call uncertain. CDR3 length: 16 amino acids. V was cut by 3 bases and J by 0 bases, with 9 bases left in between. Germline lookup yields CDR1 SGHTA and CDR2 FQGNSA. CDR3 protein: CASSLGSNSGANVLTF. The CDR3 bases are TGTGCCAGCAGCTTGGGTAGCAACTCTGGGGCCAACGTCCTGACTTTC.

This chain joins TRBV30 and TRBJ2-1, with D uncertain. The germline gives CDR1 GTSNPN, CDR2 SVGIG (reference sequence). CDR3 length: 12 amino acids. The V end was cut by 1 base, the J end by 10 bases, with 11 bases between. The CDR3 DNA sequence: TGTGCCTGGAGTGGGCACTACGACGAGCAGTTCTTC. Translated: CAWSGHYDEQFF. Full variable domain (outside the CDR3, taken from reference TRBV30 and TRBJ2-1): SQTIHQWPATLVQPVGSPLSLECTVEGTSNPNLYWYRQAAGRGLQLLFYSVGIGQISSEVPQNLSASRPQDRQFILSSKKLLLSDSGFYLCAWSGHYDEQFFGPGTRLTVL.

The V and J genes are TRBV20-1 and TRBJ2-1; D uncertain. The V and J ends lost 5 bases and 7 bases respectively, with 18 bases between them. The CDR3 sequence is 14 residues long. Per the germline V gene, CDR1 is DFQATT and CDR2 is SNEGSKA (reference sequence). The CDR3 bases are TGCAGTGCTGTGCTAATGGCGCTTGGAAATGAGCAGTTCTTC. It is translated as CSAVLMALGNEQFF.

This clonotype was picked up many times. V usage is TRBV5-1 and J usage is TRBJ2-1; a possible D gene is TRBD2 (6 bases). The CDR3 totals 13 residues. V shed 6 bases and J shed 8 bases, with 15 bases lying between them. The germline V gene has CDR1 SGHRS and CDR2 YFSETQ. In DNA form, the CDR3 reads TGCGCCAGCAAGCGACTAGTGATCGATGAGCAGTTCTTC. Amino acid sequence: CASKRLVIDEQFF.

This clonotype has at least ten counts. The rearrangement uses TRBV4-2 and TRBJ2-7; D perhaps matches TRBD1 (5 bases). Trimming stripped 5 bases from V and 9 bases from J, with 20 bases between. This CDR3 has 14 amino acids. Germline CDR1 and CDR2: LGHNA and YNFKEQ. CDR3 protein: CASSLALDSAGQYF. In nucleotides, the CDR3 is TGTGCCAGCAGCTTAGCATTAGACAGCGCCGGGCAGTACTTC.

This clonotype appeared many times. CDR3 DNA sequence: TGCAGCGTTGACGACAGATACAATGAGCAGTTCTTC. Protein product: CSVDDRYNEQFF. V usage is TRBV29-1 and J usage is TRBJ2-1, with a possible D match to TRBD1 (5 bases). V was trimmed by 3 bases and J by 4 bases, leaving 7 bases between them. CDR1 and CDR2 (germline): SQVTM, ANQGSEA. The CDR3 extends over 12 amino acids.

The sample holds many counts of this clonotype. The rearrangement links TRBV5-1 to TRBJ2-3; 12 bases agree with TRBD2. Germline CDR1 SGHRS, CDR2 YFSETQ. The V and J ends lost 0 bases and 4 bases, in that order; junction bases with no gene match: 3. This CDR3 is built from 16 residues. CDR3 DNA: TGCGCCAGCAGCTTGGCAACTAGCGGGGGGTCAGATACGCAGTATTTT. Protein sequence: CASSLATSGGSDTQYF.

V gene TRBV23-1 combines with J gene TRBJ2-5; D uncertain. TRBV23-1 is marked as an open reading frame, function uncertain. This CDR3 comprises 14 residues. Trimming took 4 bases from V and 2 from J, leaving 11 bases between them. CDR3 sequence (DNA): TGCGCCAGCAGTCCTCGGACCGCACAAGAGACCCAGTACTTC. Translated, it gives CASSPRTAQETQYF.

This clonotype appeared many times. The rearrangement uses TRBV20-1 and TRBJ1-4, with unresolved D. Per germline, CDR1 DFQATT and CDR2 SNEGSKA (reference sequence). The CDR3 has 15 residues. V was clipped by 2 bases and J by 6 bases, with 16 bases between them. CDR3 sequence reads: CSARPQDGRDEKLFF. In nucleotides, the CDR3 is TGCAGTGCTAGACCTCAGGATGGGCGAGATGAAAAACTGTTTTTT.

This clonotype was detected a few times. This chain connects TRBV30 to TRBJ1-1; D gene unclear. From germline, CDR1 is GTSNPN and CDR2 SVGIG (reference sequence). This CDR3 is 13 amino acids long. V shed 3 bases and J shed 1 base, with 9 bases lying between them. CDR3: CAWREGRNTEAFF. Written as DNA, the CDR3 is TGTGCCTGGAGGGAGGGAAGGAACACTGAAGCTTTCTTT.

This clonotype was counted once. Just one base apart from a much larger clone, this may be a read error. This sequence joins TRBV4-1 and TRBJ1-1; weak D call: TRBD1 (6 bases). V lost 0 bases and J 7 bases, leaving 15 bases between the germline ends. Germline CDR1 MGHRA, CDR2 YSYEKL. CDR3 length: 15 amino acids. The CDR3 loop is CASSQDTGRFGEAFF. In DNA, the CDR3 is TGCGCCAGCAGCCAAGATACAGGGCGCTTCGGTGAAGCTTTCTTT.

This clonotype was counted at least ten times. This sequence joins TRBV19 and TRBJ2-7; D perhaps matches TRBD2 (6 bases). CDR1 is LNHDA, CDR2 SQIVND, per germline (reference sequence). The CDR3 has 16 amino acids. Trimming removed 5 bases from V and 3 bases from J, with 20 bases in between. CDR3 DNA sequence: TGTGCCAGTAGTGACTATGCGGGGAGCGGCCTCTACGAGCAGTACTTC. Its protein product is CASSDYAGSGLYEQYF.

This clonotype was seen a single time. This clone may be a read error of a much larger clone one base away. The rearrangement joins TRBV3-1 to TRBJ1-1; tentative D call: TRBD1 (5 bases). This CDR3 has 14 amino acids. CDR1 LGHDT and CDR2 YNNKEL come from the germline V gene (reference sequence). Between the trimmed V and J ends, which lost 3 bases and 6 bases, there was a span of 14 bases. The CDR3 loop reads CASSHQVRDAEAFF. CDR3 DNA sequence: TGTGCCAGCAGCCACCAAGTCAGGGACGCTGAAGCTTTCTTT.

The sample holds many counts of this clonotype. This chain uses TRBV19 with TRBJ2-1; the D is unclear. The CDR3 runs 13 residues. Germline V CDR1 and CDR2: LNHDA, SQIVND (reference sequence). V was shortened by 0 bases and J by 3 bases, with 3 bases between the two germline ends. The CDR3: CASSIDRYNEQFF. The CDR3 bases are TGTGCCAGTAGTATAGATCGCTACAATGAGCAGTTCTTC. Full variable domain (missing parts from reference TRBV19 and TRBJ2-1): DGGITQSPKYLFRKEGQNVTLSCEQNLNHDAMYWYRQDPGQGLRLIYYSQIVNDFQKGDIAEGYSVSREKKESFPLTVTSAQKNPTAFYLCASSIDRYNEQFFGPGTRLTVL.

This clonotype was seen once. The junction departs from germline at one end; a sequencing error may be responsible. The rearrangement links TRBV30 to TRBJ1-2; no definite D call. Per the germline V gene, CDR1 is GTSNPN and CDR2 is SVGIG (reference sequence). The CDR3 contains 11 residues. CDR3 DNA sequence: TGTGCCTGGAGTCCACTCTATGACTACACCTTC. Translated, it gives CAWSPLYDYTF.